This T cell receptor (beta chain) was identified in a study of cytomegalovirus exposure and HLA in healthy donors. Study-wide results and limits: In a later analysis, HLA-C alleles had the fewest associated TCRs, DRB1 alleles the most. The study flagged some 180 TCR beta chains as cytomegalovirus-associated.

The V and J ends lost 4 bases and 7 bases respectively, with 13 bases between them. The CDR3 has 13 residues. Looked up from germline, CDR1 is SNHLY and CDR2 is FYNNEI. For this clone: The antigen is undetermined.

The PCR had 60 Vbeta and 13 Jbeta primers. Only in-frame clones appear in the TCRdb table, and some are missing; sequencing was by immunoSEQ multiplex PCR. The sample contains about 110,000 clones, under 85% of which appear only once. Sequencing input: PBMCs. The receptor was isolated from a woman aged 50 to 60 in good health and CMV-seropositive. V is TRBV2 and J is TRBJ1-2; maybe TRBD1 (5 bases). CDR3 DNA: TGTGCCAGCAGTGGGGAGGGGAGGAGTGGCTACACCTTC. Translation: CASSGEGRSGYTF.